This T cell receptor (beta chain) originates from a study of blood T cell repertoires in COVID-19. Study in general: Specimens from acute and convalescent COVID-19 originated in the United States, Italy and Spain. T cells, B-cell-depleted T cells, or PBMCs provided the cDNA or gDNA that served as material.

In the original processing: Using reference gene primer amplification, nucleated cell counts were estimated. Assay: immunoSEQ multiplex PCR; the TCRdb copy retains only in-frame clones and omits some. V and J calls and clone size are as listed in that table; D and trimming were resolved from the DNA. The sample includes 200,000 to 250,000 clones, roughly 86% of them seen just once. The CDR3 extends over 16 amino acids. V gave up 1 base and J gave up 3 bases; unmatched junction bases: 3. Germline CDR1 and CDR2: MGHDK and SYGVNS. This clone has more than one count but fewer than ten. This TCR derives from a woman aged 55-75 years with acute or convalescent COVID-19. What was sequenced was peripheral blood. The chain carries TRBV25-1 and TRBJ2-5; 12 bases are shared with TRBD2. CDR3 amino acids: CASSESSGGAEETQYF. Written as DNA, the CDR3 is TGTGCCAGCAGTGAATCTAGCGGGGGGGCCGAAGAGACCCAGTACTTC.